This T cell receptor (beta chain) derives from a study of blood T cell repertoires in COVID-19. The wider study: Sites across the United States, Italy and Spain contributed samples from acute and convalescent COVID-19. Sources were T cells, B-cell-depleted T cells, or PBMCs; the material itself was cDNA or gDNA.

During active infection, Seattle patients enrolled and were then monitored through disease. Per the authors' pipeline: Reference gene primer amplification yielded estimated nucleated cell counts. Data came from immunoSEQ multiplex PCR; TCRdb stores just in-frame clones and leaves some out. V and J calls and clone size come straight from that table; D and trimming were deduced from the DNA. Counted here are 200,000 to 250,000 clones, 82% occurring once; the ten biggest clones make up approximately 5.6%. V dropped 6 bases and J dropped 1; count of bases not matched to a gene: 8. The CDR3 is made up of 15 amino acids. Per the germline V gene, CDR1 is MDHEN and CDR2 is SYDVKM.

The chain employs TRBV28 and TRBJ1-1; 7 bases agree with TRBD1. Sample: peripheral blood. The receptor was isolated from a woman in her 70s with COVID-19, enrolled during active disease. The CDR3 spells CASRIGDRANTEAFF. CDR3 coding DNA: TGTGCCAGCAGAATAGGGGACAGAGCGAACACTGAAGCTTTCTTT.